The clone carrying this T cell receptor beta chain is medium-sized. Its target is not known. This record belongs to a study of spatial heterogeneity in lung cancer. Whole-study results and caveats: Mutation tallies in tumors tracked expanded intratumoral alpha and beta TCR counts.

CDR1 is MRHNA and CDR2 is SNTAGT in the germline V gene. Trimming took 0 bases from V and 3 from J, leaving 10 bases between them. The CDR3 has 15 residues. The time point here: sample taken at primary tumor resection. MiXCR, run by TCRdb on the 5' RACE reads, gives a single entry per CDR3 protein. The data show about 18,000 distinct CDR3 sequences, with about 6% seen just once and around 3.6% held by the top ten. This sequence was found in a female donor with early-stage non-small cell lung cancer. V gene TRBV6-4 combines with J gene TRBJ2-3, with D possibly matching TRBD2 (6 bases). Sequenced material: lung tumor tissue, taken at surgery. CDR3 DNA sequence: TGTGCCAGCAGTGACTCCGGGGGATCAACAGATACGCAGTATTTT. Amino acid sequence: CASSDSGGSTDTQYF.